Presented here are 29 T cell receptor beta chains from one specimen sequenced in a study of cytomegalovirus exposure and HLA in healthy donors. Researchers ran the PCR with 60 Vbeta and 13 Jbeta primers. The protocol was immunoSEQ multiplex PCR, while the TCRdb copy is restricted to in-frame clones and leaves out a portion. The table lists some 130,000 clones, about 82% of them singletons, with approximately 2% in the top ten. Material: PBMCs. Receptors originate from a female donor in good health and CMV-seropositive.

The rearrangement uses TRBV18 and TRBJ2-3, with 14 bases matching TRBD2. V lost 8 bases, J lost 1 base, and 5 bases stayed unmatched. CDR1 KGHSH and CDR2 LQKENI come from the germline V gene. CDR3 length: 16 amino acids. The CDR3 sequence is CASTPGLAGGTDTQYF. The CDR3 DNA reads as TGTGCCAGCACCCCGGGACTAGCGGGGGGCACAGATACGCAGTATTTT.

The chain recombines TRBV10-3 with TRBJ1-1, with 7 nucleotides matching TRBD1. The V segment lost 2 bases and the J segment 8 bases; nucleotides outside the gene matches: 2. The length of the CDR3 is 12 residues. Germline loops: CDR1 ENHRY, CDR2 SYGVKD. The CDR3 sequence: CAISERGQEAFF. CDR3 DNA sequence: TGTGCCATCAGTGAGCGGGGACAGGAAGCTTTCTTT.

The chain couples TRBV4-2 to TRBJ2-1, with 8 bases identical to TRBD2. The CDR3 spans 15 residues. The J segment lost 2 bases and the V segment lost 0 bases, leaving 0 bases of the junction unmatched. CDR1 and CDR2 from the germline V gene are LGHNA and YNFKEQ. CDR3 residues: CASSQEGLAYNEQFF. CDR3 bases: TGTGCCAGCAGCCAAGAGGGACTAGCCTACAATGAGCAGTTCTTC.

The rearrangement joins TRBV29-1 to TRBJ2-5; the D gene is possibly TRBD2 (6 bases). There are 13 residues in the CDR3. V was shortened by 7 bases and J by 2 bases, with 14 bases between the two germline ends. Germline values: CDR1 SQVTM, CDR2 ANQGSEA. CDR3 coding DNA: TGCAGCGCCTCCGGGAGAGATCAAGAGACCCAGTACTTC. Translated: CSASGRDQETQYF.

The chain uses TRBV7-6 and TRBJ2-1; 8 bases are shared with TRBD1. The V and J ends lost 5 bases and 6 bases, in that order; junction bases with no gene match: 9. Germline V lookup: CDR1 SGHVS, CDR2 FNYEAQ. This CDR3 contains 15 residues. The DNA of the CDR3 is TGTGCCAGCAGCCAAGGACAGGGTTTAGTCAATGAGCAGTTCTTC. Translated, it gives CASSQGQGLVNEQFF. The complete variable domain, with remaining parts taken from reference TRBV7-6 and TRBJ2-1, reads GAGVSQSPRYKVTKRGQDVALRCDPISGHVSLYWYRQALGQGPEFLTYFNYEAQQDKSGLPNDRFSAERPEGSISTLTIQRTEQRDSAMYRCASSQGQGLVNEQFFGPGTRLTVL.

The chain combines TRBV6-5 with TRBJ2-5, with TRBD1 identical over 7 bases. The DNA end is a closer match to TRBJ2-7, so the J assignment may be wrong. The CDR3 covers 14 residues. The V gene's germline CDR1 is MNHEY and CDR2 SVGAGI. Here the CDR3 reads CASRKGGSDYEQYF. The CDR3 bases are TGTGCCAGCAGGAAAGGGGGCTCAGACTACGAGCAGTACTTC.

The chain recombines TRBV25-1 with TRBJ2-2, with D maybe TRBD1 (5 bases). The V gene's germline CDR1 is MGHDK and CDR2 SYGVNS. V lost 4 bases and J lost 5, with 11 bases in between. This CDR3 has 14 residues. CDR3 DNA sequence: TGTGCCAGCAGTGGCCAGGGAAGAACCGGGGAGCTGTTTTTT. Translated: CASSGQGRTGELFF.

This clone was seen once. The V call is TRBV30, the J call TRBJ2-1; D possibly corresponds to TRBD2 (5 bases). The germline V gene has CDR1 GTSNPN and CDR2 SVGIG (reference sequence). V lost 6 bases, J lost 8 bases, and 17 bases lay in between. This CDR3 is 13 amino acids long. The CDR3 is CACLGGRRDEQFF. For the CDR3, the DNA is TGTGCCTGCCTTGGTGGGAGAAGGGATGAGCAGTTCTTC.

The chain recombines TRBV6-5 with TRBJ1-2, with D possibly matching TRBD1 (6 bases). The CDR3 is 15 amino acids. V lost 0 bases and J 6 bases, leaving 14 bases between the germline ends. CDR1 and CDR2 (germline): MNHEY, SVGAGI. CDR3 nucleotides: TGTGCCAGCAGTTACTCGATGGGCGCAGGGGATGGCTACACCTTC. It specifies CASSYSMGAGDGYTF.

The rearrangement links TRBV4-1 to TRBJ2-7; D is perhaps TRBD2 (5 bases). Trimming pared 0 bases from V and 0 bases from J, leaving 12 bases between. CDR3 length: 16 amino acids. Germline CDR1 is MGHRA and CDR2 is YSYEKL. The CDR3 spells CASSQESGDYSYEQYF. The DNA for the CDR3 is TGCGCCAGCAGCCAAGAAAGCGGCGATTACTCCTACGAGCAGTACTTC.

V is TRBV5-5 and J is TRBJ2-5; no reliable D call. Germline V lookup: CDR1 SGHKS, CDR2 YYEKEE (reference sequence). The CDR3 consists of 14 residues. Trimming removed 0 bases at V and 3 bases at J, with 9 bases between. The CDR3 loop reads CASSLAVGEETQYF. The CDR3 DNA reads TGTGCCAGCAGCTTGGCCGTAGGAGAAGAGACCCAGTACTTC.

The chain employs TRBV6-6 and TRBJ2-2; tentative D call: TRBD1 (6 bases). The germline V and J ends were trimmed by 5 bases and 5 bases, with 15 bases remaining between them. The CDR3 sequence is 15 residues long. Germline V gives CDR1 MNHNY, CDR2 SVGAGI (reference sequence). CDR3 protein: CASSTGFGVTGELFF. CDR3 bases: TGTGCCAGCAGTACAGGGTTCGGGGTTACCGGGGAGCTGTTTTTT.

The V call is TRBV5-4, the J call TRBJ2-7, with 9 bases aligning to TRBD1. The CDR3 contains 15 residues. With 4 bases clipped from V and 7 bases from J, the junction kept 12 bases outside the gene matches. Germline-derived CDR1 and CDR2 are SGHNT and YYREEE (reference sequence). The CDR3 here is CASSNRDRATGEQYF. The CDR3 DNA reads TGTGCCAGCAGCAACCGGGACAGGGCAACGGGAGAGCAGTACTTC.

The CDR3 DNA reads TGCGCCAGCAGCCGTCGACGGGTAAATGAGCAGTTCTTC. This sequence encodes CASSRRRVNEQFF. The chain uses TRBV4-1 and TRBJ2-1, with D unclear. The CDR3 spans 13 residues. Germline lookup yields CDR1 MGHRA and CDR2 YSYEKL. Trimming took off 4 bases at V and 7 bases at J, with 11 bases between the two ends.

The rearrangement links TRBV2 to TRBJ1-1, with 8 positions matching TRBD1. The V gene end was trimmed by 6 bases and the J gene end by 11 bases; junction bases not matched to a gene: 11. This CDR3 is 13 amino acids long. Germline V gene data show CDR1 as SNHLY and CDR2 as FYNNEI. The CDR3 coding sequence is TGTGCCAGCAGGGAGGCCCCAGGGGGCTTGGCTTTCTTT. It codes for CASREAPGGLAFF.

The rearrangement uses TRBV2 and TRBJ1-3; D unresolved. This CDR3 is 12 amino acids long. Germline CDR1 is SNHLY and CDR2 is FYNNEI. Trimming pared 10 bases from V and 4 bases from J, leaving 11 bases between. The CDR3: CATIPQGNTIYF. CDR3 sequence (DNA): TGTGCCACCATCCCACAGGGAAACACCATATATTTT. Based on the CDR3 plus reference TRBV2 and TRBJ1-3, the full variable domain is EPEVTQTPSHQVTQMGQEVILRCVPISNHLYFYWYRQILGQKVEFLVSFYNNEISEKSEIFDDQFSVERPDGSNFTLKIRSTKLEDSAMYFCATIPQGNTIYFGEGSWLTVV.

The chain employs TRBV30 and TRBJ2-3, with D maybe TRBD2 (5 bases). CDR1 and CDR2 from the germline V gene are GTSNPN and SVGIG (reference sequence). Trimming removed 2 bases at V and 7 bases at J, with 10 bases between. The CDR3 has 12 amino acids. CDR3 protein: CAWSPSGNTQYF. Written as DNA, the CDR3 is TGTGCCTGGAGTCCCTCCGGGAATACGCAGTATTTT. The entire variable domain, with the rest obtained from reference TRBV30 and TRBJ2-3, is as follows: SQTIHQWPATLVQPVGSPLSLECTVEGTSNPNLYWYRQAAGRGLQLLFYSVGIGQISSEVPQNLSASRPQDRQFILSSKKLLLSDSGFYLCAWSPSGNTQYFGPGTRLTVL.

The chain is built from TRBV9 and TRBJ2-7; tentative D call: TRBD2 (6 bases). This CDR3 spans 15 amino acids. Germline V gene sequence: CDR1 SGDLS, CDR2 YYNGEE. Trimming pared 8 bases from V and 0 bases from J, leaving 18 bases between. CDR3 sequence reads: CARIFMRGYSYEQYF. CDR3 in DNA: TGTGCCAGGATATTTATGCGGGGCTACTCCTACGAGCAGTACTTC. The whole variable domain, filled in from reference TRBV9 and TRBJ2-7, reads DSGVTQTPKHLITATGQRVTLRCSPRSGDLSVYWYQQSLDQGLQFLIQYYNGEERAKGNILERFSAQQFPDLHSELNLSSLELGDSALYFCARIFMRGYSYEQYFGPGTRLTVT.

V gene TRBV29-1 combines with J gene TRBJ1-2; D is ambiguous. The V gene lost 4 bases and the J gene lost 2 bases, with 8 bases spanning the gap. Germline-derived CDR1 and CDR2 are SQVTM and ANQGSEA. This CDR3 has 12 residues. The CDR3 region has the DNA TGCAGCGTTGGATCAGCGAACTATGGCTACACCTTC. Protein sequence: CSVGSANYGYTF.

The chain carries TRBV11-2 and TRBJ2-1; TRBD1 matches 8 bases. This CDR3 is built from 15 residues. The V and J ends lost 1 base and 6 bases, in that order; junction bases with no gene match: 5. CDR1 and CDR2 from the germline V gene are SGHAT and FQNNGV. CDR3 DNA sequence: TGTGCCAGCAGCTTAGGACAGGGGATGGGCAATGAGCAGTTCTTC. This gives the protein CASSLGQGMGNEQFF.

CDR3 DNA sequence: TGTGCCAGCAGTGAGTACAGGAACACTGAAGCTTTCTTT. This encodes CASSEYRNTEAFF. V usage is TRBV2 and J usage is TRBJ1-1; unclear D gene. V lost 3 bases and J 1 base, leaving 6 bases between the germline ends. Germline loops: CDR1 SNHLY, CDR2 FYNNEI. This CDR3 comprises 13 residues.

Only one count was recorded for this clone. In DNA form, the CDR3 reads TGTGCCAGCATAGCGGGGGGGGAGTCCCACGAGCAGTACTTC. Translation gives CASIAGGESHEQYF. This sequence joins TRBV2 and TRBJ2-7, with TRBD2 matching 11 bases. CDR1 is SNHLY and CDR2 is FYNNEI in the germline V gene. V was pared by 7 bases and J by 5 bases, with 7 bases of the junction left unmatched. This CDR3 has 14 amino acids.

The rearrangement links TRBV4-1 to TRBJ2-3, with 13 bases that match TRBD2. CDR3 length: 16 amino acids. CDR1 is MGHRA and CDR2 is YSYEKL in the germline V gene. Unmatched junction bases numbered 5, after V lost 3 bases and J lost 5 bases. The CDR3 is CASSHPTSGGGDTQYF. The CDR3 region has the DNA TGCGCCAGCAGCCACCCTACTAGCGGGGGGGGAGATACGCAGTATTTT.

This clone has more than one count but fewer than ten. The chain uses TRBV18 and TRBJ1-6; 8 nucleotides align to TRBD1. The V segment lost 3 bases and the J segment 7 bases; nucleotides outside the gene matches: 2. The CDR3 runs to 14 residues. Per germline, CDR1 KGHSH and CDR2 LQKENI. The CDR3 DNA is TGTGCCAGCTCACCGACAGGGGAAAATTCACCCCTCCACTTT. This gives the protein CASSPTGENSPLHF.

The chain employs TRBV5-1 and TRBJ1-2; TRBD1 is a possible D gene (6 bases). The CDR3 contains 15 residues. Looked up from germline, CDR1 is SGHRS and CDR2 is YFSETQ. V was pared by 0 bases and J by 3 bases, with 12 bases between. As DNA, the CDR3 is TGCGCCAGCAGCTTGGCCGGACAGTGTCACTATGGCTACACCTTC. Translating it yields CASSLAGQCHYGYTF.

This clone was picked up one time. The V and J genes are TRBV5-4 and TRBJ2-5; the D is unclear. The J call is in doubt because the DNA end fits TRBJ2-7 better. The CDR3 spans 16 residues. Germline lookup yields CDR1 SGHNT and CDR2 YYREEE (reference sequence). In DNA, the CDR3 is TGTGCCAGCAGCTCCATGACGACACGAAACTCCTACGAGCAGTACTTC. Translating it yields CASSSMTTRNSYEQYF.

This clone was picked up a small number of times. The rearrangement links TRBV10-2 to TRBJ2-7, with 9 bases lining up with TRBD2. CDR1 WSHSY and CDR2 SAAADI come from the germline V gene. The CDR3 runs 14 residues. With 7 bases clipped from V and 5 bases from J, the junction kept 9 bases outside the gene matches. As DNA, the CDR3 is TGCGCCAGCAAGCCGGGACTAGCTAATGACGAGCAGTACTTC. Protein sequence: CASKPGLANDEQYF.

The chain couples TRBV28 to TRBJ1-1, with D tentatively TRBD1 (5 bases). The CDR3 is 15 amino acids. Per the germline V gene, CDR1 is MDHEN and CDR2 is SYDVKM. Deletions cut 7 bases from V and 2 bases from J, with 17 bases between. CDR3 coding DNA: TGTGCCAGCAAAAACGCTGGACACTTTAACACTGAAGCTTTCTTT. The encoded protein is CASKNAGHFNTEAFF. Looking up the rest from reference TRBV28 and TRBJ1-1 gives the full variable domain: DVKVTQSSRYLVKRTGEKVFLECVQDMDHENMFWYRQDPGLGLRLIYFSYDVKMKEKGDIPEGYSVSREKKERFSLILESASTNQTSMYLCASKNAGHFNTEAFFGQGTRLTVV.

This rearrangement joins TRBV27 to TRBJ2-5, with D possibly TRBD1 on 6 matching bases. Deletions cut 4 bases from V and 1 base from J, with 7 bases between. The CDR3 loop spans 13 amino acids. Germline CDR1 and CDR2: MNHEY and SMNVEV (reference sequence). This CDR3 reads CASSSDSQETQYF. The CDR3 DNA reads TGTGCCAGCAGTTCGGACAGCCAAGAGACCCAGTACTTC.